These 17 T cell receptor beta chains originate from one sample sequenced in a study of cytomegalovirus exposure and HLA in healthy donors. Data came from immunoSEQ multiplex PCR; TCRdb stores just in-frame clones and leaves some out. Of roughly 86,000 clones listed, roughly 95% are singletons. Sequenced input: PBMCs. Receptors were obtained from a man aged 18-30 years in good health and CMV-seropositive.

The CDR3, as DNA: TGCGCCAGCAGCTATCAGGGGGTCCAAGAGACCCAGTACTTC. Protein product: CASSYQGVQETQYF. This sequence joins TRBV5-1 and TRBJ2-5, with 7 bases that match TRBD1. Unmatched junction bases numbered 3, after V lost 3 bases and J lost 1 base. Germline CDR1 SGHRS, CDR2 YFSETQ. This CDR3 is 14 amino acids long.

The chain couples TRBV5-4 to TRBJ1-1; 8 bases are a match to TRBD1. There are 14 residues in the CDR3. Germline lookup yields CDR1 SGHNT and CDR2 YYREEE (reference sequence). Germline trimming cut 0 bases from V and 7 bases from J; bases unmatched to any gene: 5. In nucleotides, the CDR3 is TGTGCCAGCAGCTTGGATGACAGGGGCATTGAAGCTTTCTTT. This sequence encodes CASSLDDRGIEAFF.

The rearrangement joins TRBV30 to TRBJ1-1, with D unclear. CDR1 and CDR2 from the germline V gene are GTSNPN and SVGIG (reference sequence). This CDR3 has 13 residues. V lost 0 bases and J lost 8, with 13 bases in between. CDR3 sequence: CAWSVSLSYEAFF. CDR3 nucleotide sequence: TGTGCCTGGAGTGTAAGCTTATCCTACGAAGCTTTCTTT.

The rearrangement uses TRBV2 and TRBJ1-4; 9 nucleotides match TRBD1. CDR1 and CDR2 (germline): SNHLY, FYNNEI. V lost 6 bases to trimming and J lost 8 bases; unmatched junction nucleotides: 7. The CDR3 extends over 14 amino acids. The CDR3 protein is CASRGGTGNEKLFF. As DNA, the CDR3 is TGTGCCAGCAGGGGGGGGACAGGGAACGAAAAACTGTTTTTT.

J is TRBJ2-3 and V is TRBV5-1; 10 positions match TRBD2. Germline assignment: CDR1 SGHRS and CDR2 YFSETQ. This CDR3 contains 17 residues. V shed 0 bases, J shed 0 bases, and the junction held 4 bases outside the gene matches. The CDR3 loop reads CASSLARTSGSTDTQYF. The CDR3 coding sequence is TGCGCCAGCAGCTTGGCCCGGACTAGCGGAAGCACAGATACGCAGTATTTT.

This clone was seen only once. The chain carries TRBV18 and TRBJ1-3; D perhaps matches TRBD1 (6 bases). The ends were cut back, 0 bases at V and 7 bases at J, with 16 bases in the middle. CDR3 size: 16 residues. Looked up from germline, CDR1 is KGHSH and CDR2 is LQKENI. CDR3 loop: CASSPPGGPVWNTIYF. CDR3 DNA: TGTGCCAGCTCACCACCGGGGGGGCCGGTTTGGAACACCATATATTTT. Complete variable domain (other parts from reference TRBV18 and TRBJ1-3): NAGVMQNPRHLVRRRGQEARLRCSPMKGHSHVYWYRQLPEEGLKFMVYLQKENIIDESGMPKERFSAEFPKEGPSILRIQQVVRGDSAAYFCASSPPGGPVWNTIYFGEGSWLTVV.

V and J are TRBV4-1 and TRBJ2-5; the match to TRBD2 covers 7 bases. After removal of 4 bases from V and 5 bases from J, the junction contained 16 bases not matched to a gene. The CDR3 is 17 residues long. CDR1 is MGHRA, CDR2 YSYEKL, per germline. CDR3 residues: CASSRMLTRLAPETQYF. The CDR3 nucleotides are TGCGCCAGCAGCCGCATGCTGACGAGACTAGCTCCCGAGACCCAGTACTTC.

The J gene is TRBJ1-2, the V gene TRBV29-1; D is perhaps TRBD1 (5 bases). V was cut by 0 bases and J by 6 bases, with 5 bases left in between. Germline V gene sequence: CDR1 SQVTM, CDR2 ANQGSEA. CDR3 length: 11 residues. CDR3 protein: CSVEDRDGYTF. The CDR3 coding sequence is TGCAGCGTTGAAGACAGGGATGGCTACACCTTC. Full variable domain (missing parts from reference TRBV29-1 and TRBJ1-2): SAVISQKPSRDICQRGTSLTIQCQVDSQVTMMFWYRQQPGQSLTLIATANQGSEATYESGFVIDKFPISRPNLTFSTLTVSNMSPEDSSIYLCSVEDRDGYTFGSGTRLTVV.

The rearrangement joins TRBV21-1 to TRBJ2-7; the listed D gene, TRBD2, was not tested against the DNA. TRBV21-1 is described as a pseudogene. This CDR3 contains 15 residues. The CDR3 region is CASSNERDPSYEQYF. In nucleotides, the CDR3 is TGTGCCAGCAGCAACGAGCGGGATCCCTCCTACGAGCAGTACTTC.

This chain uses TRBV28 with TRBJ2-1; possibly TRBD2 for D (6 bases). The V gene lost 7 bases and the J gene lost 4 bases, with 14 bases spanning the gap. This CDR3 comprises 14 residues. Germline V lookup: CDR1 MDHEN, CDR2 SYDVKM. CDR3: CASKLSGIYNEQFF. CDR3 DNA sequence: TGTGCCAGCAAGCTTAGCGGAATATACAATGAGCAGTTCTTC.

This chain joins TRBV5-4 and TRBJ2-1; TRBD2 matches at 11 bases. The CDR3 length is 15 residues. V lost 4 bases, J lost 6 bases, and 6 bases stayed unmatched. CDR1 is SGHNT, CDR2 YYREEE, per germline (reference sequence). CDR3 DNA sequence: TGTGCCAGCAGCCCGGGGACTAGCGGTTCCAATGAGCAGTTCTTC. It translates to CASSPGTSGSNEQFF.

The chain joins TRBV5-5 to TRBJ2-3; maybe TRBD2 (6 bases). The CDR3 has 15 amino acids. Trimming shortened V by 0 bases and J by 8 bases, and 16 bases separated the two germline ends. Germline loops: CDR1 SGHKS, CDR2 YYEKEE (reference sequence). The CDR3 region has the DNA TGTGCCAGCAGCTTGGTGCGGCCCGGGGGTCGTACGCAGTATTTT. Encoded protein: CASSLVRPGGRTQYF.

V gene TRBV11-2 combines with J gene TRBJ1-4; TRBD1 aligns across 10 bases. Germline values: CDR1 SGHAT, CDR2 FQNNGV. This CDR3 region has 15 residues. Losses at the gene ends were 5 bases for V and 8 bases for J; bases not matched to a gene: 8. The CDR3 region has the DNA TGTGCCAGCAGCCTGACCGGGACAGGGGAAGAAAAACTGTTTTTT. It specifies CASSLTGTGEEKLFF.

This rearrangement joins TRBV28 to TRBJ2-7, with 12 positions matching TRBD2. With V trimmed by 5 bases and J by 6 bases, 8 bases remained unmatched. Germline values: CDR1 MDHEN, CDR2 SYDVKM. The CDR3 has 15 residues. The CDR3 DNA is TGTGCCAGCAGTATTTATAGGACTAGCGGGACCGAGCAGTACTTC. Protein product: CASSIYRTSGTEQYF.

This clone was observed once. This chain uses TRBV5-4 with TRBJ1-1; possibly TRBD1 for D (6 bases). This CDR3 contains 15 residues. The germline V gene encodes CDR1 SGHNT and CDR2 YYREEE (reference sequence). Trimming removed 0 bases from V and 1 base from J, with 10 bases in between. As DNA, the CDR3 is TGTGCCAGCAGCTTGGGACTACAGGGGAACACTGAAGCTTTCTTT. Its translation: CASSLGLQGNTEAFF. Using reference TRBV5-4 and TRBJ1-1 for the parts outside the CDR3, the full variable domain is ETGVTQSPTHLIKTRGQQVTLRCSSQSGHNTVSWYQQALGQGPQFIFQYYREEENGRGNFPPRFSGLQFPNYSSELNVNALELDDSALYLCASSLGLQGNTEAFFGQGTRLTVV.

The V and J genes are TRBV7-2 and TRBJ2-3, with 10 bases matching TRBD2. The CDR3 runs 17 residues. CDR1 SGHTA and CDR2 FQGNSA come from the germline V gene. The V gene end was trimmed by 5 bases and the J gene end by 6 bases; junction bases not matched to a gene: 14. The CDR3 here is CASSPDRFSGRMDTQYF. The CDR3 DNA reads TGTGCCAGCAGCCCAGATCGTTTTAGCGGGAGGATGGATACGCAGTATTTT.

The chain employs TRBV10-3 and TRBJ1-2, with D tentatively TRBD1 (5 bases). The germline V gene encodes CDR1 ENHRY and CDR2 SYGVKD. This CDR3 contains 12 residues. The ends were cut back, 4 bases at V and 6 bases at J, with 9 bases in the middle. The CDR3 region has the DNA TGTGCCATCAGTGCGGGGGAAGATGGCTACACCTTC. It yields the protein CAISAGEDGYTF.